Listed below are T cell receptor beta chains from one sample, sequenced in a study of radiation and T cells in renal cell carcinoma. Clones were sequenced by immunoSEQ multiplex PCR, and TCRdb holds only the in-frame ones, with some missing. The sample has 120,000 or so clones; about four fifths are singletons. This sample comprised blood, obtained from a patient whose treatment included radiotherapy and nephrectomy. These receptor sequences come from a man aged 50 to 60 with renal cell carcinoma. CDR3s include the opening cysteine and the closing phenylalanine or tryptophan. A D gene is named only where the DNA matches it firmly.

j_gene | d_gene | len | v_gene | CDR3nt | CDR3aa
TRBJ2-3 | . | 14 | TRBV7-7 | TGTGCTAGCAGCGTATCTAGCGGCACAGATACGCAGTATTTT | CASSVSSGTDTQYF
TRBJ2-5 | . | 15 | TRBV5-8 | TGTGCCAGCAACAATTGGGAAAAGGGATGGGAGACCCAGTACTTC | CASNNWEKGWETQYF
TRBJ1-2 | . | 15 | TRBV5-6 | TGTGCCAGCAGTTCAACCGGGACAACTAACTATGGCTACACCTTC | CASSSTGTTNYGYTF
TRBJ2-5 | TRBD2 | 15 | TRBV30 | TGTGCCTGGAGTGTCAGTAGCGGGTCCTGGGAGACCCAGTACTTC | CAWSVSSGSWETQYF
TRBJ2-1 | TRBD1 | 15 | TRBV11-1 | TGTGCCAGCAGACTAGCAGGGGGCCGGGTCAATGAGCAGTTCTTC | CASRLAGGRVNEQFF
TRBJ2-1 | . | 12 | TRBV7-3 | TGTGCCAGCAGCACGACTACAGATGAGCAGTTCTTC | CASSTTTDEQFF
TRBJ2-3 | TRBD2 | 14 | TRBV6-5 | TGTGCCAGCAGTTTAGGACTAGCGGGAGATACGCAGTATTTT | CASSLGLAGDTQYF
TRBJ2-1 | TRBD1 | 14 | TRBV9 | TGTGCCAGCAGCGTAGCAGGGACAGCCAATGAGCAGTTCTTC | CASSVAGTANEQFF
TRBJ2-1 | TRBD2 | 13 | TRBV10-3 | TGTGCCATCAAAGCGGGAGACTACAATGAGCAGTTCTTC | CAIKAGDYNEQFF
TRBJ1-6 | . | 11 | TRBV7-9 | TGTGCCAGCAGCCAGCAAGGGCCCCTCCACTTT | CASSQQGPLHF
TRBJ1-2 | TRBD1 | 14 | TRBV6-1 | TGTGCCAGCAGGGACGGACAGGGGGATTATGGCTACACCTTC | CASRDGQGDYGYTF
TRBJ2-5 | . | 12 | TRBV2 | TGTGCCAGCAACCAGTATCGTGGGACCCAGTACTTC | CASNQYRGTQYF
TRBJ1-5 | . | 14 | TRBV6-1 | TGTGCCAGCAGCGAGGGACAATTCAATCAGCCCCAGCATTTT | CASSEGQFNQPQHF
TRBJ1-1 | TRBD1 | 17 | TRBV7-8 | TGTGCCAGCAGCGGAGGGGCAGGGGGATCGACCAACGATGAAGCTTTCTTT | CASSGGAGGSTNDEAFF
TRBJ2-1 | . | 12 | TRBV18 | TGTGCCAGCTCACCACAGGGACCTGAGCAGTTCTTC | CASSPQGPEQFF
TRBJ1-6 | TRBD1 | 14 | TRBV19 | TGTGCCACCCGGGACAGGACCTTGAGTTCACCCCTCCACTTT | CATRDRTLSSPLHF
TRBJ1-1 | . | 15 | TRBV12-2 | TGTGCAAGTCGCTCTCCAGGGGGCCGGAACACTGAAGCTTTCTTT | CASRSPGGRNTEAFF
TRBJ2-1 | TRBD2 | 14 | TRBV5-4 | TGTGCCAGCAGCTTGGCACTAGCGGTCAATGAGCAGTTCTTC | CASSLALAVNEQFF
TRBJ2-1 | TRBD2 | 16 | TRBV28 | TGTGCCAGCAGCACTAGCGGGAGAGGGTCCTACAATGAGCAGTTCTTC | CASSTSGRGSYNEQFF
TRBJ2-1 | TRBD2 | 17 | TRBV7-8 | TGTGCCAGCAGCTTAGAGTCTAGCGGGGGGGCAAACAATGAGCAGTTCTTC | CASSLESSGGANNEQFF
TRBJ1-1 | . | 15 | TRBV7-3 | TGTGCCAGCAGCCCACAGGGTACTACTGACACTGAAGCTTTCTTT | CASSPQGTTDTEAFF
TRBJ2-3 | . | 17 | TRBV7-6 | TGTGCCAGCAGCCGTTTAGGGGGTGAGGAGGGCGCAGATACGCAGTATTTT | CASSRLGGEEGADTQYF